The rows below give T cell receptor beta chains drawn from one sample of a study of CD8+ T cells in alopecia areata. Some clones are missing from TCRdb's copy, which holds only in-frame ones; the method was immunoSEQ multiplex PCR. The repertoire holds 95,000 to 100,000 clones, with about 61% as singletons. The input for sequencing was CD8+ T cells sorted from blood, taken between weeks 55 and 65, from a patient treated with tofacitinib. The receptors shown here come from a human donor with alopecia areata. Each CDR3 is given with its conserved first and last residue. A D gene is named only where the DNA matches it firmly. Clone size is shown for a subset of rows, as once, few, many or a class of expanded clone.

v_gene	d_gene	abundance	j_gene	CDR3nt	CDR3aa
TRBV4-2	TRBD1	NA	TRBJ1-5	TGTGCCAGCAGCCCGGAGACAGGGTTCAATCAGCCCCAGCATTTT	CASSPETGFNQPQHF
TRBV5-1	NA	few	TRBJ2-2	TGCGCCAGCAGCTGGGCTTTTTCAGGATCCGGGGAGCTGTTTTTT	CASSWAFSGSGELFF
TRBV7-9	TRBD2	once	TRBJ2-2	TGTGCCAGCAGCTACGGGGGGGCGGAGCTGTTTTTT	CASSYGGAELFF
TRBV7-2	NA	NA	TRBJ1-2	TGTGCCAGCACCTTATCCAGGGATTATGGCTACACCTTC	CASTLSRDYGYTF
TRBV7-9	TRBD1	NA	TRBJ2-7	TGTGCCAGCAGCTCGGACAGGAGCTACGAGCAGTACTTC	CASSSDRSYEQYF
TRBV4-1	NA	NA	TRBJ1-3	TGCGCCAGCAGCCATCTCAGGCCCCCCTCTGGAAACACCATATATTTT	CASSHLRPPSGNTIYF
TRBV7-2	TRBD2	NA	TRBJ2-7	TGTGCCAGCAGCTTACTAGCGGGGGCCTACGAGCAGTACTTC	CASSLLAGAYEQYF
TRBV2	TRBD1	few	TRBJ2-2	TGTGCCAGCAGTGTCGGGACAGGGAACACCGGGGAGCTGTTTTTT	CASSVGTGNTGELFF
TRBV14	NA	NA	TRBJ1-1	TGTGCCAGCAGCCAAGATCAACGACTTGAAGCTTTCTTT	CASSQDQRLEAFF
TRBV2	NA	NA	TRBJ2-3	TGTGCCAGCCACTTCCAGTCGGATACGCAGTATTTT	CASHFQSDTQYF
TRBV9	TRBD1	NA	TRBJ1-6	TGTGCCAGCAGCGTATCAGGGGGTAATTCACCCCTCCACTTT	CASSVSGGNSPLHF
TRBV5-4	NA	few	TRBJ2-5	TGTGCCAGCAGCCCCCGCGGAAGGGAGACCCAGTACTTC	CASSPRGRETQYF
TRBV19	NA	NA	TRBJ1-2	TGTGCCAGCAACATCGGGCCCTATGGCTACACCTTC	CASNIGPYGYTF
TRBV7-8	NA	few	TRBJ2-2	TGTGCCATCCCGGGGCGATCCCTGTTCGCGAACACCGGGGAGCTGTTTTTT	CAIPGRSLFANTGELFF
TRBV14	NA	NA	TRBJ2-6	TGTGCCAGCGGATCCCGAATACCTGGGGCCAACGTCCTGACTTTC	CASGSRIPGANVLTF
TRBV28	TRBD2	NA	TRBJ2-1	TGTGCCACCATCGGACTAGCGGGGAGGAATGAGCAGTTCTTC	CATIGLAGRNEQFF
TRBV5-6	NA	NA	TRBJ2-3	TGTGCCAGCAGCAATGGGGTGGATACGCAGTATTTT	CASSNGVDTQYF
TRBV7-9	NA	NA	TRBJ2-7	TGTGCCAGCAGCCAATCTCAGCCCTTCTACGAGCAGTACTTC	CASSQSQPFYEQYF
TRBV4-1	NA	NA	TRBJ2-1	TGCGCCAGCAGCCAAGAAGGTAAAAGGGGGGCTACCAATGAGCAGTTCTTC	CASSQEGKRGATNEQFF
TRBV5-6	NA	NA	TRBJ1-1	TGTGCCAGCAGCTTGATGGGGGAGGGTCGCACTGAAGCTTTCTTT	CASSLMGEGRTEAFF
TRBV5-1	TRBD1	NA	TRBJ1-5	TGCGCCAGCAGCTTGGCGGGCAGGGGGGATCAGCCCCAGCATTTT	CASSLAGRGDQPQHF
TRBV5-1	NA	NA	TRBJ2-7	TGCGCCAGCAGCTTGGCCGGGCCCCCCTACGAGCAGTACTTC	CASSLAGPPYEQYF
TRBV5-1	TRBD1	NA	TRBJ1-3	TGCGCCAGCAGCGGATCGGGACAGACCTCTGGAAACACCATATATTTT	CASSGSGQTSGNTIYF
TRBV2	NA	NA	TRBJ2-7	TGTGCCACGACTCTTTCCTACGAGCAGTACTTC	CATTLSYEQYF
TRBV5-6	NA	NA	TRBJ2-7	TGTGCCAGCAGAGCCGGGACAACCTACGAGCAGTACTTC	CASRAGTTYEQYF
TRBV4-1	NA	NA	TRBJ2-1	TGCGCCAGCAGCCAAGACGACACGGACCCCTACAATGAGCAGTTCTTC	CASSQDDTDPYNEQFF
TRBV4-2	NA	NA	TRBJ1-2	TGTGCCAGCAGCCCGAAGTGTATTCCCGACAGACTATACACCCCAAGCTATTACTATGGCTACACCTTC	CASSPKCIPDRLYTPSYYYGYTF
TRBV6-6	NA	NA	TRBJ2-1	TGTGCCAGCAGTTCCTATAGCGGTGGCAATGAGCAGTTCTTC	CASSSYSGGNEQFF
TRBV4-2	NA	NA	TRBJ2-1	TGTGCCAGCAGCCAAGATGGCGGGGGCCACGACAATGAGCAGTTCTTC	CASSQDGGGHDNEQFF
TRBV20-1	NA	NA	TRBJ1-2	TGCAGTGGCTATGGCTACACCTTC	CSGYGYTF
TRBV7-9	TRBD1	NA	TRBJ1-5	TGTGCCAGCAGCTCGGACAGGGGGCCCCAGCCCCAGCATTTT	CASSSDRGPQPQHF
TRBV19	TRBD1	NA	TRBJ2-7	TGTGCCAGTAGCTCCGGGACAGGGTACGAGCAGTACTTC	CASSSGTGYEQYF
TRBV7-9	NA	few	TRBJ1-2	TGTGCCAGCAGCTCCCCCCTTTCGGGGTGGGACGGCTACACCTTC	CASSSPLSGWDGYTF
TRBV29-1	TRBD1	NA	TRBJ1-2	TGCAGCGTTGAATCCCTACCGGGACAGGACTATGGCTACACCTTC	CSVESLPGQDYGYTF
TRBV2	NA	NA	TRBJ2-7	TGTGCCAGCACCGGGCAGATAGCCGAGCAGTACTTC	CASTGQIAEQYF
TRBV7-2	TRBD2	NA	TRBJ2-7	TGTGCCAGCAGCTTAATCCCTAGCGGGGGATACGAGCAGTACTTC	CASSLIPSGGYEQYF
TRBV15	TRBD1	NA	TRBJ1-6	TGTGCCACCAGCAGATCGGGGCCCGGGACAGACCGACCTTTT	CATSRSGPGTDRPF
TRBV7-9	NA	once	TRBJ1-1	TGTGCATGGACAGTTCTGAACACTGAAGCTTTCTTT	CAWTVLNTEAFF
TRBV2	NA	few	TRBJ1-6	TGTGCCAGCAACGGGGGAGGGTCACCCCTCCACTTT	CASNGGGSPLHF
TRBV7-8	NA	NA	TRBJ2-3	TGTGCCAGCAGCAGGGACATCCGCACAGATACGCAGTATTTT	CASSRDIRTDTQYF
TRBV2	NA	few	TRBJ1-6	TGTGCCAGCAGTGAAGTTAGCAGTAATTCACCCCTCCACTTT	CASSEVSSNSPLHF
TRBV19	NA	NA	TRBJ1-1	TGTGCCAGTAACAAACAGGGTGTCTGGGCGAACACTGAAGCTTTCTTT	CASNKQGVWANTEAFF
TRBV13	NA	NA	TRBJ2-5	TGTGCCAGCAGCCTTGGGGGGATGTCAGAGACCCAGTACTTC	CASSLGGMSETQYF
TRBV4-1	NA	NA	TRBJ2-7	TGCGCCAGCAGCCAAGAGGGGAAGGAGCAGTACTTC	CASSQEGKEQYF
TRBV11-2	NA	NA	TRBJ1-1	TGTGCCAGCAGCTTACGGCCCACTGAAGCTTTCTTT	CASSLRPTEAFF